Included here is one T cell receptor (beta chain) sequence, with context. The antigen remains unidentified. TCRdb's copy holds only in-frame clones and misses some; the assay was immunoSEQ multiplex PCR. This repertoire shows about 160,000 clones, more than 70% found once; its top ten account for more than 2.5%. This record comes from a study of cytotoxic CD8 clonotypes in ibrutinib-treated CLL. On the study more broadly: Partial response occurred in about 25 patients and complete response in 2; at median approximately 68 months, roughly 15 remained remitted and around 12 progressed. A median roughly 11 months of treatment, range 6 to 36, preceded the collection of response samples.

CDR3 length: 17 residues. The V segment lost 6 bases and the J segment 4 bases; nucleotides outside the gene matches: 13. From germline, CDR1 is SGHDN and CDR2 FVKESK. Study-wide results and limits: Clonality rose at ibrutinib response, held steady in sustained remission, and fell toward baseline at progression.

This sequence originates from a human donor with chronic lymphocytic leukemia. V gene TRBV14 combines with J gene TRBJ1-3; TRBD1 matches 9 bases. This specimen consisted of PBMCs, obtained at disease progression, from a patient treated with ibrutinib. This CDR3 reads CASRQSGTGLGGNTIYF. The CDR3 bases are TGTGCCAGCAGACAGTCCGGGACAGGGCTTGGGGGAAACACCATATATTTT.